A single sample is the source of the 24 T cell receptor beta chains below, sequenced in a study of cytomegalovirus exposure and HLA in healthy donors. The table came from immunoSEQ multiplex PCR; TCRdb's copy has only in-frame clones and leaves some out. Here the sample spans 110,000 or so clones, roughly 86% being singletons. Sequencing was carried out using PBMCs. The receptors originated from a man between 18 and 35 years old in good health and CMV-seronegative.

This clone has only a few counts. This chain connects TRBV12-5 to TRBJ2-7, with D perhaps TRBD2 (5 bases). V shed 2 bases and J shed 11 bases, with 10 bases lying between them. Germline V CDR1 and CDR2: LGHNT, FRNRAP. The CDR3 totals 11 residues. The CDR3 loop is CASGLSREKYF. The DNA of the CDR3 is TGTGCTAGTGGTTTGTCCCGGGAAAAGTACTTC. Using reference TRBV12-5 and TRBJ2-7 for the parts outside the CDR3, the full variable domain is DARVTQTPRHKVTEMGQEVTMRCQPILGHNTVFWYRQTMMQGLELLAYFRNRAPLDDSGMPKDRFSAEMPDATLATLKIQPSEPRDSAVYFCASGLSREKYFGPGTRLTVT.

The gene calls are TRBV4-1 and TRBJ1-4; TRBD1 matches 8 bases. After removal of 4 bases from V and 0 bases from J, the junction contained 4 bases not matched to a gene. CDR3 length: 16 residues. Per the germline V gene, CDR1 is MGHRA and CDR2 is YSYEKL. The CDR3 DNA follows: TGCGCCAGCAGCCGACAACAGGGGGCAACTAATGAAAAACTGTTTTTT. Translating it yields CASSRQQGATNEKLFF.

This clone was counted a few times. V is TRBV5-1 and J is TRBJ1-1; 7 nucleotides match TRBD1. With V trimmed by 3 bases and J by 4 bases, 12 bases remained unmatched. The CDR3 runs 16 residues. Germline loops: CDR1 SGHRS, CDR2 YFSETQ. The CDR3 here is CASSYPGGAVTTEAFF. CDR3 sequence (DNA): TGCGCCAGCAGCTACCCAGGGGGTGCGGTTACCACTGAAGCTTTCTTT.

The chain uses TRBV7-9 and TRBJ2-5; 7 nucleotides match TRBD1. This CDR3 region has 15 residues. The ends lost 5 bases at V and 5 bases at J; junction bases unmatched: 11. Germline-derived CDR1 and CDR2 are SEHNR and FQNEAQ (reference sequence). The CDR3 loop is CASSTLTGKEETQYF. Written as DNA, the CDR3 is TGTGCCAGCAGCACACTGACAGGGAAGGAGGAGACCCAGTACTTC. The full variable domain, completed using reference TRBV7-9 and TRBJ2-5, is DTGVSQNPRHKITKRGQNVTFRCDPISEHNRLYWYRQTLGQGPEFLTYFQNEAQLEKSRLLSDRFSAERPKGSFSTLEIQRTEQGDSAMYLCASSTLTGKEETQYFGPGTRLLVL.

The gene calls are TRBV7-2 and TRBJ1-5; no clear D gene. Trimming cost V 5 bases and J 2 bases, with 7 bases left between them. CDR1 SGHTA and CDR2 FQGNSA come from the germline V gene. This CDR3 is 13 amino acids long. In nucleotides, the CDR3 is TGTGCCAGCAGCGGCGGGGGCAATCAGCCCCAGCATTTT. Its protein product is CASSGGGNQPQHF. Full variable domain (missing parts from reference TRBV7-2 and TRBJ1-5): GAGVSQSPSNKVTEKGKDVELRCDPISGHTALYWYRQSLGQGLEFLIYFQGNSAPDKSGLPSDRFSAERTGGSVSTLTIQRTQQEDSAVYLCASSGGGNQPQHFGDGTRLSIL.

The count of this clone is one. The chain carries TRBV5-1 and TRBJ1-1; TRBD1 matches 12 bases. The CDR3 loop spans 18 amino acids. Germline V CDR1 and CDR2: SGHRS, YFSETQ. Trimming removed 0 bases from V and 4 bases from J; junction bases left unmatched: 10. The CDR3: CASSLGPGQGARGTEAFF. Written as DNA, the CDR3 is TGCGCCAGCAGCTTGGGACCGGGACAGGGGGCGCGGGGCACTGAAGCTTTCTTT.

A few counts support this clone. The gene calls are TRBV7-9 and TRBJ2-1; the D gene is possibly TRBD2 (5 bases). The germline V gene encodes CDR1 SEHNR and CDR2 FQNEAQ (reference sequence). CDR3 length: 15 amino acids. Trimming removed 7 bases at V and 10 bases at J, with 23 bases between. Here the CDR3 DNA reads TGTGCCAGCATCTCCTCCGGGCCACTAGTACAGGAGCAGTTCTTC. This codes for CASISSGPLVQEQFF.

The gene calls are TRBV18 and TRBJ1-3; D is possibly TRBD1 (6 bases). This CDR3 is built from 18 residues. Trimming took 1 base from V and 2 from J, leaving 18 bases between them. From germline, CDR1 is KGHSH and CDR2 LQKENI. The chain's CDR3 is CASSPQSQGPGAGNTIYF. The CDR3 DNA sequence: TGTGCCAGCTCACCACAAAGCCAGGGGCCAGGCGCTGGAAACACCATATATTTT.

The genes are TRBV4-1 and TRBJ2-1, with D possibly matching TRBD1 (5 bases). The ends were cut back, 4 bases at V and 7 bases at J, with 23 bases in the middle. The CDR3 has 17 amino acids. The V gene's germline CDR1 is MGHRA and CDR2 YSYEKL. DNA for the CDR3: TGCGCCAGCAGCCCAACCGCCGGCAGGGTGGTGGGGAATGAGCAGTTCTTC. Protein product: CASSPTAGRVVGNEQFF.

This rearrangement joins TRBV29-1 to TRBJ2-7, with D possibly matching TRBD1 (6 bases). The CDR3 extends over 14 amino acids. V lost 4 bases, J lost 2 bases, and 15 bases lay in between. Germline V gene lookup returns CDR1 SQVTM and CDR2 ANQGSEA. This CDR3 is CSVGWTETAYEQYF. CDR3 sequence (DNA): TGCAGCGTTGGTTGGACAGAAACAGCCTACGAGCAGTACTTC.

This chain uses TRBV29-1 with TRBJ2-5; 8 nucleotides agree with TRBD1. The V and J ends lost 4 bases and 2 bases, in that order; junction bases with no gene match: 3. Germline assignment: CDR1 SQVTM and CDR2 ANQGSEA. The CDR3 has 13 amino acids. DNA of the CDR3: TGCAGCGTTGTAGGACAGGGACAAGAGACCCAGTACTTC. As protein: CSVVGQGQETQYF.

This clone was recorded a few times. The junction does not match germline at one end; this may be a read error. The chain uses TRBV2 and TRBJ2-5; TRBD2 matches 11 bases. CDR1 and CDR2 (germline): SNHLY, FYNNEI. The CDR3 has 16 amino acids. The CDR3 loop is CASTETSGGTQETQYF. In DNA, the CDR3 is TGTGCCAGCACTGAAACTAGCGGGGGAACCCAAGAGACCCAGTACTTC. Full variable domain (missing parts from reference TRBV2 and TRBJ2-5): EPEVTQTPSHQVTQMGQEVILRCVPISNHLYFYWYRQILGQKVEFLVSFYNNEISEKSEIFDDQFSVERPDGSNFTLKIRSTKLEDSAMYFCASTETSGGTQETQYFGPGTRLLVL.

This clone was seen a handful of times. V and J are TRBV5-5 and TRBJ2-7; 9 nucleotides match TRBD2. CDR1 is SGHKS and CDR2 is YYEKEE in the germline V gene (reference sequence). This CDR3 spans 16 amino acids. V lost 4 bases, J lost 5 bases, and 13 bases stayed unmatched. The CDR3 DNA sequence: TGTGCCAGCAGCCGTCGTAGCGGGAGTGCTTCCCACGAGCAGTACTTC. It specifies CASSRRSGSASHEQYF.

The chain couples TRBV18 to TRBJ2-1, with 8 bases matching TRBD1. CDR1 and CDR2 from the germline V gene are KGHSH and LQKENI. The CDR3 has 16 residues. J lost 10 bases, V lost 3 bases, and 14 bases had no gene match. The CDR3 is CASSPRQGFDTGEQFF. CDR3 coding DNA: TGTGCCAGCTCACCGAGACAGGGGTTCGATACGGGGGAGCAGTTCTTC.

The V and J genes are TRBV15 and TRBJ1-6; maybe TRBD1 (5 bases). Germline CDR1 is LNHNV and CDR2 is YYDKDF (reference sequence). This CDR3 comprises 15 residues. Trimming cost V 5 bases and J 2 bases, with 10 bases left between them. CDR3 sequence reads: CATSSGGPYNSPLHF. The CDR3 DNA sequence: TGTGCCACCAGCTCCGGGGGTCCCTATAATTCACCCCTCCACTTT.

The CDR3 DNA is TGTGCCATCAGTCGGGACACCCGGAACACTGAAGCTTTCTTT. Encoded protein: CAISRDTRNTEAFF. The rearrangement joins TRBV10-3 to TRBJ1-1, with a weak D call TRBD1 (6 bases). The CDR3 is made up of 14 amino acids. Trimming pared 5 bases from V and 1 base from J, leaving 11 bases between. CDR1 ENHRY and CDR2 SYGVKD come from the germline V gene.

The chain joins TRBV5-1 to TRBJ2-5; 9 bases fit TRBD1. Looked up from germline, CDR1 is SGHRS and CDR2 is YFSETQ. The CDR3 length is 13 residues. The V segment lost 4 bases and the J segment 5 bases; nucleotides outside the gene matches: 3. CDR3 sequence reads: CASSTGGYETQYF. DNA for the CDR3: TGCGCCAGCAGCACAGGGGGCTATGAGACCCAGTACTTC.

The chain uses TRBV6-7 and TRBJ2-7; D might be TRBD2 (7 bases). TRBV6-7 is labeled an ORF, and its function is uncertain. The CDR3 is made up of 15 amino acids. Trimming removed 10 bases at V and 1 base at J, with 20 bases between. CDR3 DNA sequence: TGTGCCATCCCATTCCGGGGGGCACCTTCCTACGAGCAGTACTTC. It specifies CAIPFRGAPSYEQYF.

The V call is TRBV5-3, the J call TRBJ2-7; 10 nucleotides agree with TRBD2. TRBV5-3 is designated an ORF whose function remains uncertain. The V segment lost 1 base and the J segment 7 bases; nucleotides outside the gene matches: 14. There are 17 residues in the CDR3. CDR3 protein: CARSLKGALAGAEEQYF. The CDR3 nucleotides are TGTGCCAGAAGCTTGAAGGGTGCCCTAGCGGGAGCGGAGGAGCAGTACTTC.

J is TRBJ1-5 and V is TRBV19; 8 nucleotides match TRBD1. Germline CDR1 and CDR2: LNHDA and SQIVND (reference sequence). V gave up 5 bases and J gave up 0 bases; unmatched junction bases: 9. This CDR3 contains 17 residues. The CDR3 sequence is CASSSRTGSASNQPQHF. CDR3 bases: TGTGCCAGTAGTTCAAGGACAGGGTCAGCTAGCAATCAGCCCCAGCATTTT.

The rearrangement links TRBV29-1 to TRBJ1-4, with 7 positions matching TRBD1. V trimming: 6 bases; J trimming: 7 bases; junction bases outside the gene matches: 8. The CDR3 loop spans 13 amino acids. Germline CDR1 and CDR2: SQVTM and ANQGSEA. CDR3 sequence (DNA): TGCAGCGTCGAGACAGGGCTTGGTGAAAAACTGTTTTTT. Residues: CSVETGLGEKLFF.

The rearrangement joins TRBV7-6 to TRBJ1-1; a possible D gene is TRBD1 (5 bases). Germline V CDR1 and CDR2: SGHVS, FNYEAQ. V was trimmed by 2 bases and J by 4 bases, leaving 14 bases between them. This CDR3 is 15 amino acids long. In DNA form, the CDR3 reads TGTGCCAGCAGCTTAAACGACAGACCGATCACTGAAGCTTTCTTT. Residues: CASSLNDRPITEAFF.

The chain joins TRBV18 to TRBJ1-5, with a weak D call TRBD1 (6 bases). V lost 0 bases and J lost 6, with 12 bases in between. Germline V gene data show CDR1 as KGHSH and CDR2 as LQKENI. The CDR3 is 15 residues long. The CDR3 is CASSPPGGGTQPQHF. The CDR3 DNA sequence: TGTGCCAGCTCACCACCGGGAGGGGGGACTCAGCCCCAGCATTTT. The full variable domain, completed using reference TRBV18 and TRBJ1-5, is NAGVMQNPRHLVRRRGQEARLRCSPMKGHSHVYWYRQLPEEGLKFMVYLQKENIIDESGMPKERFSAEFPKEGPSILRIQQVVRGDSAAYFCASSPPGGGTQPQHFGDGTRLSIL.

The V gene is TRBV27, the J gene TRBJ1-2; 8 bases align to TRBD1. Unmatched junction bases numbered 12, after V lost 8 bases and J lost 4 bases. The CDR3 totals 15 residues. Per germline, CDR1 MNHEY and CDR2 SMNVEV (reference sequence). The CDR3 bases are TGTGCCAGCCGATTCTCACAGGGGGGAGGCTATGGCTACACCTTC. This codes for CASRFSQGGGYGYTF.